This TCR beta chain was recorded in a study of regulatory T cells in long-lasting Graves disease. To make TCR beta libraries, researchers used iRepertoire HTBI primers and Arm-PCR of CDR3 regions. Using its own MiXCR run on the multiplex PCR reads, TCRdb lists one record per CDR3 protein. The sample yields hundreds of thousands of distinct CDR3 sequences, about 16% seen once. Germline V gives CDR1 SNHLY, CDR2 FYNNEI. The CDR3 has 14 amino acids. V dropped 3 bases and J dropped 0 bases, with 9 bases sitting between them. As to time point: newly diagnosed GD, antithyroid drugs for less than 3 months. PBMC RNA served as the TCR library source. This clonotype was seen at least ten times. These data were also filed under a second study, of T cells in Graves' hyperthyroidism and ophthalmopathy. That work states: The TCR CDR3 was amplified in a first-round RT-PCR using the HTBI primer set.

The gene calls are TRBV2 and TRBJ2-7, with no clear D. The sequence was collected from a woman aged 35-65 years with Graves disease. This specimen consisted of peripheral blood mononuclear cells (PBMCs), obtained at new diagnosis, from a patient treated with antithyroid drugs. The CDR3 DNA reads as TGTGCCAGCAGTGAGTGGGTTGACTCCTACGAGCAGTACTTC. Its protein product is CASSEWVDSYEQYF.